These T cell receptor beta chains were read from a single sample in a study of cytomegalovirus exposure and HLA in healthy donors. Sequenced by immunoSEQ multiplex PCR; TCRdb stores in-frame clones only, minus some. The sample lists approximately 220,000 clones; 60% to 80% were seen once. Sequenced sample: PBMCs. These receptors all stem from a woman younger than 45 in good health and CMV-seronegative. Both conserved end residues are part of each CDR3. Each record gives: CDR3 protein, CDR3 DNA, D gene, clone size, V gene, J gene. D genes are given only for firm matches. Expanded clones get a size class; other rows say once, few or many, or leave the size out.

cdr3_aa: CASTQGQGSEQYF; cdr3_nt: TGTGCCAGCACCCAGGGACAGGGATCCGAGCAGTACTTC; d_call: TRBD1; clone_size: NA; v_call: TRBV6-5; j_call: TRBJ2-7
cdr3_aa: CASSSSASQLLRSAFF; cdr3_nt: TGTGCCAGCAGCTCGTCAGCTTCCCAACTACTAAGGAGTGCTTTCTTT; d_call: NA; clone_size: NA; v_call: TRBV5-5; j_call: TRBJ1-1
cdr3_aa: CASSIVRGRADYGYTF; cdr3_nt: TGTGCCAGTAGTATAGTCAGGGGAAGAGCGGACTATGGCTACACCTTC; d_call: NA; clone_size: NA; v_call: TRBV19; j_call: TRBJ1-2
cdr3_aa: CASSLRGGDGYTF; cdr3_nt: TGTGCCAGCAGCCTGAGAGGAGGGGATGGCTACACCTTC; d_call: NA; clone_size: NA; v_call: TRBV5-6; j_call: TRBJ1-2
cdr3_aa: CASSATGTVLGYTF; cdr3_nt: TGTGCCAGCAGTGCAACCGGGACAGTTTTAGGCTACACCTTC; d_call: TRBD1; clone_size: NA; v_call: TRBV28; j_call: TRBJ1-2
cdr3_aa: CASSLGQGGDGYTF; cdr3_nt: TGCGCCAGCAGCTTGGGGCAGGGGGGCGATGGCTACACCTTC; d_call: TRBD1; clone_size: NA; v_call: TRBV5-1; j_call: TRBJ1-2
cdr3_aa: CASSLDPGGNTIYF; cdr3_nt: TGCGCCAGCAGCTTGGATCCCGGGGGAAACACCATATATTTT; d_call: NA; clone_size: NA; v_call: TRBV5-1; j_call: TRBJ1-3
cdr3_aa: CASSFHLFGLAGTGELFF; cdr3_nt: TGTGCCAGCAGCTTCCACCTATTTGGACTAGCAGGTACCGGGGAGCTGTTTTTT; d_call: TRBD2; clone_size: NA; v_call: TRBV5-4; j_call: TRBJ2-2
cdr3_aa: CASSDRGNYGYTF; cdr3_nt: TGTGCCAGCAGCGACAGGGGCAACTATGGCTACACCTTC; d_call: TRBD1; clone_size: few; v_call: TRBV7-8; j_call: TRBJ1-2
cdr3_aa: CASSSPLAGEVDTQYF; cdr3_nt: TGCGCCAGCAGCTCCCCTTTAGCGGGAGAGGTAGATACGCAGTATTTT; d_call: TRBD2; clone_size: NA; v_call: TRBV5-1; j_call: TRBJ2-3
cdr3_aa: CASSRSSSYNEQFF; cdr3_nt: TGTGCCAGTAGTCGGTCTAGCTCCTACAATGAGCAGTTCTTC; d_call: NA; clone_size: once; v_call: TRBV19; j_call: TRBJ2-1
cdr3_aa: CASSFDRTNSPLHF; cdr3_nt: TGTGCCAGCAGCTTCGACAGGACTAATTCACCCCTCCACTTT; d_call: NA; clone_size: NA; v_call: TRBV27; j_call: TRBJ1-6
cdr3_aa: CASLGRQGANTEAFF; cdr3_nt: TGTGCTAGTCTAGGAAGACAGGGGGCGAACACTGAAGCTTTCTTT; d_call: TRBD1; clone_size: NA; v_call: TRBV12-5; j_call: TRBJ1-1
cdr3_aa: CASTATGSSYEQYF; cdr3_nt: TGTGCCAGTACCGCGACAGGGTCTTCCTACGAGCAGTACTTC; d_call: TRBD1; clone_size: once; v_call: TRBV19; j_call: TRBJ2-7